This TCR beta chain came from a study of identical twins. One entry per CDR3 protein results from TCRdb running MiXCR on the 5' RACE reads. The data contain about 550,000 distinct CDR3 sequences, 20% to 25% of them singletons. These data were likewise used in another study, on yellow fever vaccine responses in identical twins.

Material: CD4+ T cells sorted from blood. This TCR came from a woman younger than 30 in good health.

The CDR3 DNA sequence: TGTGCCACCAGCATCAACAAGGGGATTGGCAATGAGCAGTTCTTC. As protein: CATSINKGIGNEQFF. V usage is TRBV15 and J usage is TRBJ2-1; a possible D gene is TRBD1 (5 bases). The length of the CDR3 is 15 residues. From germline, CDR1 is LNHNV and CDR2 YYDKDF (reference sequence). V was trimmed by 4 bases and J by 6 bases, leaving 16 bases between them.